A selection of T cell receptor beta chains follows, all from one sample in a study of shared clonotypes between healthy human individuals. Repertoires were generated with immunoSEQ multiplex PCR, while TCRdb's copy carries only in-frame clones and drops some. The sample gives approximately 2.5 million clones, around 90% of which show up once; 0.13% to 0.15% is in the top ten. Sequencing used naive CD4+ T cells sorted from blood. The receptors here all came from a young man in good health. Each CDR3 is given with its conserved first and last residue. Each record gives: V gene, J gene, clone size, D gene, CDR3 DNA, CDR3 protein. The D gene is left open where the match is weak. A clone size is listed for some rows: how often the clone was seen (once, few, many), or a class if it is expanded.

V: TRBV30
J: TRBJ1-2
size: .
D: TRBD1
DNA: TGTGCCTGGAGTGCTGACAGGGTTGGCTACACCTTC
CDR3: CAWSADRVGYTF

V: TRBV19
J: TRBJ1-1
size: .
D: .
DNA: TGTGCCAGTAGTCCCGGACCGTCCCCGGAAGCTTTCTTT
CDR3: CASSPGPSPEAFF

V: TRBV6-5
J: TRBJ2-5
size: .
D: TRBD1
DNA: TGTGCCAGCAGTTCGGACAGGGTTCGGGGAGAGACCCAGTACTTC
CDR3: CASSSDRVRGETQYF

V: TRBV7-2
J: TRBJ1-4
size: .
D: TRBD1
DNA: TGTGCCAGCAGAAGCCGACAGGGGGGGAACGAAAAACTGTTTTTT
CDR3: CASRSRQGGNEKLFF

V: TRBV7-8
J: TRBJ1-6
size: .
D: .
DNA: TGTGCCAGCAGCCCCTACAGCAGGGCTGATAATTCACCCCTCCACTTT
CDR3: CASSPYSRADNSPLHF

V: TRBV7-2
J: TRBJ1-5
size: .
D: .
DNA: TGTGCCAGCAGCTTAGGAAGGGGCAGCAATCAGCCCCAGCATTTT
CDR3: CASSLGRGSNQPQHF

V: TRBV7-3
J: TRBJ1-1
size: .
D: TRBD1
DNA: TGTGCCAGCAGCGTATCCGGGACAGGGGACACTGAAGCTTTCTTT
CDR3: CASSVSGTGDTEAFF

V: TRBV6-6
J: TRBJ2-7
size: .
D: .
DNA: TGTGCCAGCAGTTATTCTAGCGCCGCCTTGAACGAGCAGTACTTC
CDR3: CASSYSSAALNEQYF

V: TRBV28
J: TRBJ2-7
size: .
D: .
DNA: TGTGCCAGCAGTCCACCAAGCACGACGGTGAGGGAGCAGTACTTC
CDR3: CASSPPSTTVREQYF

V: TRBV7-2
J: TRBJ2-2
size: once
D: TRBD1
DNA: TGTGCCAGCAGCCCATCCGGACAGGGCTCCTCCGGGGAGCTGTTTTTT
CDR3: CASSPSGQGSSGELFF

V: TRBV9
J: TRBJ2-1
size: once
D: TRBD2
DNA: TGTGCCAGCAGCGACCGCGGGGGGTCCCACAATGAGCAGTTCTTC
CDR3: CASSDRGGSHNEQFF

V: TRBV7-9
J: TRBJ2-3
size: .
D: .
DNA: TGTGCCAGCAGCTTAGTAACAGGGCCAGATACGCAGTATTTT
CDR3: CASSLVTGPDTQYF

V: TRBV2
J: TRBJ2-5
size: .
D: .
DNA: TGTGCCAGCAGTGGTGTGCAAGAGACCCAGTACTTC
CDR3: CASSGVQETQYF

V: TRBV6-1
J: TRBJ1-5
size: .
D: .
DNA: TGTGCCAGCAGGGACAGTTATAGCAATCAGCCCCAGCATTTT
CDR3: CASRDSYSNQPQHF

V: TRBV5-1
J: TRBJ1-1
size: .
D: .
DNA: TGCGCCAGCAGCTTTCGTCCGGGGGGATCGAACACTGAAGCTTTCTTT
CDR3: CASSFRPGGSNTEAFF

V: TRBV5-4
J: TRBJ2-2
size: .
D: .
DNA: TGTGCCAGCAGCTGGGGTAGAGCGGGCACCGGGGAGCTGTTTTTT
CDR3: CASSWGRAGTGELFF

V: TRBV7-2
J: TRBJ2-5
size: .
D: .
DNA: TGTGCCAGCAGCTTCGGACAGAGCGAGACCCAGTACTTC
CDR3: CASSFGQSETQYF

V: TRBV19
J: TRBJ1-4
size: .
D: TRBD1
DNA: TGTGCCAGTAAGACCGACAGGGGATATGAAAAACTGTTTTTT
CDR3: CASKTDRGYEKLFF

V: TRBV19
J: TRBJ1-2
size: .
D: .
DNA: TGTGCCAGTAGTATCGTTGTCTTGACAGATGGCTACACCTTC
CDR3: CASSIVVLTDGYTF

V: TRBV27
J: TRBJ2-7
size: .
D: .
DNA: TGTGCCAGCGTAACTGATATGGCACTCTACGAGCAGTACTTC
CDR3: CASVTDMALYEQYF

V: TRBV19
J: TRBJ2-7
size: .
D: .
DNA: TGTGCCAGTAGAGAGGACAAGGCCTACGAGCAGTACTTC
CDR3: CASREDKAYEQYF

V: TRBV5-1
J: TRBJ2-3
size: once
D: TRBD1
DNA: TGCGCCAGCAGCCATGACAGGGGGCAGGGAGATACGCAGTATTTT
CDR3: CASSHDRGQGDTQYF

V: TRBV5-1
J: TRBJ2-7
size: once
D: .
DNA: TGCGCCAGCAGCTTGGTAGGCAGGGAGTCCTACGAGCAGTACTTC
CDR3: CASSLVGRESYEQYF

V: TRBV7-9
J: TRBJ2-2
size: .
D: .
DNA: TGTGCCAGCAGCTTATGGAGACAGGTCAATAGCCGGGAGCTGTTTTTT
CDR3: CASSLWRQVNSRELFF

V: TRBV18
J: TRBJ2-7
size: .
D: TRBD1
DNA: TGTGCCAGCTCACCACCCATGCGGACAGGGGGTAACGAGCAGTACTTC
CDR3: CASSPPMRTGGNEQYF

V: TRBV5-6
J: TRBJ1-2
size: .
D: TRBD1
DNA: TGTGCCAGCAGCCCTCAGGGGGCTAACTATGGCTACACCTTC
CDR3: CASSPQGANYGYTF

V: TRBV7-9
J: TRBJ2-1
size: .
D: .
DNA: TGTGCCAGCAGCTTAGTTTCTCATGAGCAGTTCTTC
CDR3: CASSLVSHEQFF

V: TRBV5-5
J: TRBJ1-2
size: .
D: .
DNA: TGTGCCAGCAGCTCAGCGTGGTGGGGGGACTATGGCTACACCTTC
CDR3: CASSSAWWGDYGYTF

V: TRBV9
J: TRBJ2-5
size: .
D: TRBD1
DNA: TGTGCCAGCAGCGTAGCACCAGGGGGAGAGACCCAGTACTTC
CDR3: CASSVAPGGETQYF

V: TRBV9
J: TRBJ1-1
size: .
D: .
DNA: TGTGCCAGCAGCGCTAGCCGAGAGGGGACCACTGAAGCTTTCTTT
CDR3: CASSASREGTTEAFF

V: TRBV5-1
J: TRBJ2-7
size: .
D: .
DNA: TGCGCCAGCAGCTTGGCCATAGTTAGCGGATCATACTACGAGCAGTACTTC
CDR3: CASSLAIVSGSYYEQYF

V: TRBV7-8
J: TRBJ2-7
size: .
D: .
DNA: TGTGCCAGCAGCGTTAGCGGAGCTCTCTACGAGCAGTACTTC
CDR3: CASSVSGALYEQYF

V: TRBV5-1
J: TRBJ2-2
size: .
D: TRBD1
DNA: TGCGCCAGCAGTCAAATGGGGACAGGCGGCAACACCGGGGAGCTGTTTTTT
CDR3: CASSQMGTGGNTGELFF

V: TRBV10-3
J: TRBJ2-2
size: once
D: .
DNA: TGTGCCATCTCCGAGGGGACCGGGGAGCTGTTTTTT
CDR3: CAISEGTGELFF

V: TRBV6-6
J: TRBJ1-6
size: .
D: .
DNA: TGTGCCAGCAGTTCCCAATTAGCCAATTCACCCCTCCACTTT
CDR3: CASSSQLANSPLHF

V: TRBV6-1
J: TRBJ1-1
size: .
D: .
DNA: TGTGCCACTAGCGCCCGCGGCACTGAAGCTTTCTTT
CDR3: CATSARGTEAFF

V: TRBV5-1
J: TRBJ1-1
size: .
D: .
DNA: TGCGCCAGCAGCCTGGGAACCGCGTTAACTGAAGCTTTCTTT
CDR3: CASSLGTALTEAFF

V: TRBV18
J: TRBJ2-2
size: .
D: .
DNA: TGTGCCAGCTCACGGCAGACCGGGGAGCTGTTTTTT
CDR3: CASSRQTGELFF

V: TRBV7-2
J: TRBJ1-4
size: .
D: .
DNA: TGTGCCAGCAGCCAGTCGAGGACAGTTTTGAATGAAAAACTGTTTTTT
CDR3: CASSQSRTVLNEKLFF

V: TRBV28
J: TRBJ1-1
size: .
D: .
DNA: TGTGCCAGCAGTTTATCGGGTTACCTTGAAGCTTTCTTT
CDR3: CASSLSGYLEAFF

V: TRBV25-1
J: TRBJ2-3
size: .
D: TRBD2
DNA: TGTGCCAGTGGACTAGCTGGCGATACGCAGTATTTT
CDR3: CASGLAGDTQYF

V: TRBV5-1
J: TRBJ1-6
size: few
D: .
DNA: TGCGCCAGCAGCTTGGTCAGGTCCCGGGGGGAACCCCTCCACTTT
CDR3: CASSLVRSRGEPLHF

V: TRBV4-3
J: TRBJ2-7
size: .
D: .
DNA: TGCGCCAGCAGCCAAGCATTCTCGGACGAGCAGTACTTC
CDR3: CASSQAFSDEQYF

V: TRBV27
J: TRBJ2-4
size: .
D: TRBD1
DNA: TGTGCCAGCAGCCCCTCCAGGGGGCTAGCCAAAAACATTCAGTACTTC
CDR3: CASSPSRGLAKNIQYF

V: TRBV10-2
J: TRBJ2-7
size: .
D: TRBD2
DNA: TGCGCCAGCAGTGAGTCCCCCGGACTAGCGGGGGGCCGGTCCTACGAGCAGTACTTC
CDR3: CASSESPGLAGGRSYEQYF

V: TRBV30
J: TRBJ2-1
size: .
D: .
DNA: TGTGCCTGGAGAGCCCATAATGAGCAGTTCTTC
CDR3: CAWRAHNEQFF

V: TRBV2
J: TRBJ1-1
size: .
D: .
DNA: TGTGCCAGCAATTATTTAACAGGGTCGGGCACTGAAGCTTTCTTT
CDR3: CASNYLTGSGTEAFF

V: TRBV11-2
J: TRBJ2-2
size: .
D: TRBD1
DNA: TGTGCCAGCAGCTCTTCACGACAGGGGGCGAAGGAGCTGTTTTTT
CDR3: CASSSSRQGAKELFF

V: TRBV23-1
J: TRBJ2-3
size: few
D: .
DNA: TGCGCCAGCAGTCCCAGGGTCCGGCAGTATTTT
CDR3: CASSPRVRQYF

V: TRBV6-5
J: TRBJ2-7
size: .
D: .
DNA: TGTGCCAGCAGTCCCGGGACGGTTGCCGCCTACGAGCAGTACTTC
CDR3: CASSPGTVAAYEQYF

V: TRBV19
J: TRBJ1-1
size: .
D: .
DNA: TGTGCCAGTAGTATACAGGGCAAGAACACTGAAGCTTTCTTT
CDR3: CASSIQGKNTEAFF

V: TRBV5-1
J: TRBJ1-2
size: once
D: .
DNA: TGCGCCAGCAGCTTGGTCCCTGACTATGGCTACACCTTC
CDR3: CASSLVPDYGYTF